Here is one T cell receptor (beta chain) with its context. This sample was included in a study of technical replicates of blood from several donors. TCRdb keeps only in-frame clones here, not all; method: immunoSEQ multiplex PCR. The sample shows tens of thousands of clones, 98% of them seen only once. The CDR3 is 15 residues long. Trimming took off 3 bases at V and 0 bases at J, with 12 bases between the two ends. Germline V CDR1 and CDR2: SGHAT, FQDESV (reference sequence). The clonotype comes from a human donor in good health. This chain links TRBV11-1 with TRBJ2-7, with D possibly matching TRBD2 (6 bases). Source material: T cells isolated from PBMCs. CDR3 nucleotide sequence: TGTGCCAGCAGCTTCACCCTAGCGAACTCCTACGAGCAGTACTTC. It yields the protein CASSFTLANSYEQYF.